This TCR beta chain was retrieved from a study of human T cells and chemical hapten exposure. Germline V gene sequence: CDR1 MDHEN, CDR2 SYDVKM. The CDR3 is 15 amino acids. V dropped 7 bases and J dropped 4; count of bases not matched to a gene: 6. This clonotype was detected only a few times. In TCRdb, the RACE reads were re-called with MiXCR into one record per CDR3 protein. The repertoire holds about 380,000 distinct CDR3 sequences, with roughly 4.8% as singletons. Described time point: patch test 1, 2 weeks after DPC sensitization. Regarding treatment: therapeutic diphenylcyclopropenone sensitization with weekly scalp DPC.

The V call is TRBV28, the J call TRBJ1-6, with TRBD1 identical over 8 bases. This clonotype was sampled from a woman in her 50s with alopecia areata. Some clones in this sample may be carry-over from other donors' samples. Sample: whole blood, taken in connection with sensitization to the hapten diphenylcyclopropenone (DPC). The CDR3 sequence is CASTDRGSYNSPLHF. The CDR3 DNA sequence: TGTGCCAGCACCGACAGGGGATCTTATAATTCACCCCTCCACTTT.